The 20 T cell receptor beta chains given below trace back to one sample, sequenced in a study of shared clonotypes between healthy human individuals. Generated by immunoSEQ multiplex PCR, the TCRdb table keeps only in-frame clones and is missing some. The repertoire consists of under 2.5 million clones, with roughly 90% occurring once and the leading ten covering about 0.41%. Sequencing input: naive CD4+ T cells from PBMCs. Described subset: CD45RA+ positively selected. The receptor source for this set is a man between 18 and 35 years old in good health. Some clones in this sample may be carry-over from other donors' samples.

A remark on this clone: The sample has other DNA sequences that encode this CDR3 too. The CDR3: CASSVAGTYEQYF. For the CDR3, the DNA is TGTGCCAGCAGTGTGGCCGGGACCTACGAGCAGTACTTC. J is TRBJ2-7 and V is TRBV6-1; tentative D call: TRBD2 (5 bases). Germline values: CDR1 MNHNS, CDR2 SASEGT. V was clipped by 4 bases and J by 2 bases, with 9 bases between them. This CDR3 is built from 13 residues.

The J gene is TRBJ2-3, the V gene TRBV4-1; a possible D gene is TRBD2 (5 bases). Germline loops: CDR1 MGHRA, CDR2 YSYEKL. V was clipped by 0 bases and J by 3 bases, with 10 bases between them. There are 15 residues in the CDR3. The CDR3 region has the DNA TGCGCCAGCAGCCAAGATGGGAGTTGGACAGATACGCAGTATTTT. Translating gives CASSQDGSWTDTQYF.

The V call is TRBV6-5, the J call TRBJ2-7, with D possibly matching TRBD2 (6 bases). The CDR3 runs to 13 residues. From germline, CDR1 is MNHEY and CDR2 SVGAGI. V was pared by 5 bases and J by 0 bases, with 8 bases between. CDR3 bases: TGTGCCAGCAGTAGGGGAGGCTCCTACGAGCAGTACTTC. Amino acid sequence: CASSRGGSYEQYF.

This chain connects TRBV11-2 to TRBJ1-5; 11 bases are a match to TRBD1. Germline assignment: CDR1 SGHAT and CDR2 FQNNGV. V dropped 5 bases and J dropped 5; count of bases not matched to a gene: 14. The CDR3 totals 18 residues. Here the CDR3 reads CASSAGQGAEEGYQPQHF. Here the CDR3 DNA reads TGTGCCAGCAGCGCCGGACAGGGGGCGGAAGAAGGGTATCAGCCCCAGCATTTT.

The chain uses TRBV5-6 and TRBJ2-7; D gene ambiguous. This CDR3 spans 15 amino acids. Per the germline V gene, CDR1 is SGHDT and CDR2 is YYEEEE. V lost 0 bases to trimming and J lost 2 bases, with 12 bases between them. The CDR3 nucleotides are TGTGCCAGCAGCTTGGTCCGACGTAGCCCCTACGAGCAGTACTTC. Its translation: CASSLVRRSPYEQYF.

The table lists this clone with a count of one. The chain is built from TRBV6-5 and TRBJ2-2; tentative D call: TRBD2 (7 bases). The CDR3 length is 15 residues. Germline V lookup: CDR1 MNHEY, CDR2 SVGAGI. V lost 6 bases and J 1 base, leaving 12 bases between the germline ends. The CDR3: CASSLGGRNTGELFF. In DNA form, the CDR3 reads TGTGCCAGCAGCTTGGGGGGGCGGAACACCGGGGAGCTGTTTTTT.

This clone was recorded only once. The chain is built from TRBV13 and TRBJ2-7; 10 nucleotides agree with TRBD2. V trimming: 6 bases; J trimming: 4 bases; junction bases outside the gene matches: 6. The CDR3 totals 14 residues. From germline, CDR1 is PRHDT and CDR2 FYEKMQ (reference sequence). CDR3: CASRLEREGYEQYF. Written as DNA, the CDR3 is TGTGCCAGCAGGTTGGAGCGGGAGGGTTACGAGCAGTACTTC.

The CDR3: CASSAVGGELFF. The CDR3, as DNA: TGTGCCAGCAGCGCGGTCGGGGGGGAGCTGTTTTTT. The chain carries TRBV7-6 and TRBJ2-2; no definite D call. The CDR3 is 12 amino acids. V lost 5 bases and J lost 8, with 9 bases in between. The germline V gene encodes CDR1 SGHVS and CDR2 FNYEAQ.

This clone was detected once. The chain carries TRBV13 and TRBJ2-7; D assignment may be TRBD1 or TRBD2 (5 bases each). Deletions cut 2 bases from V and 1 base from J, with 9 bases between. CDR3 length equals 14 residues. Germline V lookup: CDR1 PRHDT, CDR2 FYEKMQ (reference sequence). CDR3: CASSLLGTSYEQYF. CDR3 in DNA: TGTGCCAGCAGCTTACTCGGGACGTCCTACGAGCAGTACTTC.

This rearrangement joins TRBV12-5 to TRBJ1-4; D gene uncertain. V lost 1 base and J lost 6, with 15 bases in between. Germline CDR1 reads LGHNT; CDR2 reads FRNRAP. There are 16 residues in the CDR3. CDR3 loop: CASGLGVWGVHEKLFF. The CDR3 DNA reads as TGTGCTAGTGGTTTGGGGGTTTGGGGTGTTCATGAAAAACTGTTTTTT.

The rearrangement links TRBV5-1 to TRBJ2-5; TRBD1 or TRBD2 may be the D gene (5 bases each). Germline V gene sequence: CDR1 SGHRS, CDR2 YFSETQ. This CDR3 contains 16 residues. V was trimmed by 0 bases and J by 4 bases, leaving 16 bases between them. The CDR3 nucleotides read TGCGCCAGCAGCTTGGTTAACGGGGCTGGAGGAGAGACCCAGTACTTC. It codes for CASSLVNGAGGETQYF.

This chain joins TRBV7-3 and TRBJ2-3, with 7 positions matching TRBD1. This CDR3 comprises 14 residues. V lost 3 bases to trimming and J lost 6 bases; unmatched junction nucleotides: 6. The germline gives CDR1 SGHTA, CDR2 FQGTGA. CDR3 loop: CASSLDRIGDTQYF. The CDR3 DNA is TGTGCCAGCAGCTTGGACAGGATTGGGGATACGCAGTATTTT.

This chain joins TRBV5-1 and TRBJ2-6; 7 bases agree with TRBD1. This CDR3 spans 16 amino acids. V lost 0 bases to trimming and J lost 2 bases; unmatched junction nucleotides: 2. The germline V gene encodes CDR1 SGHRS and CDR2 YFSETQ. This chain's CDR3 is CASSLVQGTGANVLTF. The CDR3 DNA sequence: TGCGCCAGCAGCTTGGTACAGGGGACTGGGGCCAACGTCCTGACTTTC.

The rearrangement joins TRBV28 to TRBJ1-2; D gene uncertain. This CDR3 contains 12 residues. V lost 5 bases and J 10 bases, leaving 14 bases between the germline ends. Germline lookup yields CDR1 MDHEN and CDR2 SYDVKM. The DNA for the CDR3 is TGTGCCAGCAGTCTGCGGGGAAGTTCCTACACCTTC. The encoded protein is CASSLRGSSYTF.

The chain has TRBV6-1 and TRBJ2-7, with TRBD1 identical over 9 bases. The CDR3 covers 14 residues. CDR1 and CDR2 from the germline V gene are MNHNS and SASEGT. V lost 4 bases and J lost 6; bases outside the gene matches: 7. The CDR3 spells CASSAGQGNGEQYF. The CDR3 DNA reads as TGTGCCAGCAGTGCCGGACAGGGGAATGGCGAGCAGTACTTC.

The CDR3: CASTLGLAANNEQFF. DNA of the CDR3: TGCGCCAGCACCTTAGGACTAGCGGCAAACAATGAGCAGTTCTTC. The chain has TRBV5-1 and TRBJ2-1; 10 nucleotides line up with TRBD2. The V segment lost 6 bases and the J segment 5 bases; nucleotides outside the gene matches: 8. This CDR3 spans 15 amino acids. CDR1 and CDR2 from the germline V gene are SGHRS and YFSETQ.

This chain uses TRBV29-1 with TRBJ1-2, with D tentatively TRBD1 (6 bases). V shed 7 bases and J shed 6 bases, with 18 bases lying between them. CDR3 length: 13 amino acids. Germline V gene lookup returns CDR1 SQVTM and CDR2 ANQGSEA. The CDR3 DNA sequence: TGCAGCGCAAAACAGGGATTCTCGGATGGCTACACCTTC. Translating gives CSAKQGFSDGYTF.

CDR3 sequence reads: CASSQDRRQDSTEAFF. The CDR3 DNA reads TGCGCCAGCAGCCAAGATCGGCGACAGGACTCCACTGAAGCTTTCTTT. This chain joins TRBV4-3 and TRBJ1-1, with D maybe TRBD1 (6 bases). The CDR3 consists of 16 residues. Germline CDR1 and CDR2: LGHNA and YSLEER. V dropped 0 bases and J dropped 4 bases, with 15 bases sitting between them.

A remark on this clone: In the same sample, other DNA sequences code for this CDR3. This rearrangement joins TRBV5-1 to TRBJ2-2, with D possibly being TRBD1 or TRBD2 (5 bases each). This CDR3 has 15 residues. The V and J ends lost 4 bases and 2 bases respectively, with 12 bases between them. Germline V gene sequence: CDR1 SGHRS, CDR2 YFSETQ. In nucleotides, the CDR3 is TGCGCCAGCAGCACCGGGACGGTAAACACCGGGGAGCTGTTTTTT. Its translation: CASSTGTVNTGELFF.

The rearrangement uses TRBV7-9 and TRBJ1-6; D gene ambiguous. The CDR3 contains 13 residues. Trimming stripped 2 bases from V and 9 bases from J, with 8 bases between. The germline V gene has CDR1 SEHNR and CDR2 FQNEAQ (reference sequence). The CDR3 reads CASSLPWRSPLHF. The CDR3 coding sequence is TGTGCCAGCAGCTTACCTTGGCGTTCACCCCTCCACTTT.